The clone carrying this T cell receptor beta chain has at least ten counts. Its matching antigen is unknown. The CDR3 contains 11 residues. The J segment lost 5 bases and the V segment lost 8 bases, leaving 2 bases of the junction unmatched. Germline V gene data show CDR1 as SQVTM and CDR2 as ANQGSEA. Unique molecular identifiers were present on the cDNA, which also gained a universal primer site by template switching. TCRdb used MiXCR to reprocess the 5' RACE reads, holding one entry per CDR3 protein. The table has around 340,000 distinct CDR3 sequences, roughly 9% seen once. This sample was taken from a study of identical twins. Study findings and constraints: The presence of invariant MAIT and iNKT cells could partly confound analyses of zero-insertion sequences. Not following the same donors, the study drew its conclusions from cross-sectional statistical analysis. Models underpredicted monozygotic twin sharing of out-of-frame TCR alpha.

The chain recombines TRBV29-1 with TRBJ2-5; 10 bases fit TRBD1. The clonotype originates from a woman aged 45-65 years in good health. Input material: naive T cells sorted from blood. DNA of the CDR3: TGCAGCCTGGGACAGGGGGAGACCCAGTACTTC. Its protein product is CSLGQGETQYF.